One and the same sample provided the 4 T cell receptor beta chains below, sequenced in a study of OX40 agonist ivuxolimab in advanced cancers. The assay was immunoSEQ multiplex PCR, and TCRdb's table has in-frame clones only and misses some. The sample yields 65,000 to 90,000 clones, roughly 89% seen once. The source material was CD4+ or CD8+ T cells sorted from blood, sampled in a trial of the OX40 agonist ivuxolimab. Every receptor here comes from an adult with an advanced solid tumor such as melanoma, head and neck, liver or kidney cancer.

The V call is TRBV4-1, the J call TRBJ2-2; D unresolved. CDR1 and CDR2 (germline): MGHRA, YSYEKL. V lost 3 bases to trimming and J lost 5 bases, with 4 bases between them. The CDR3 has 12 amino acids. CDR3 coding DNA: TGCGCCAGCAGCCAGCGGACCGGGGAGCTGTTTTTT. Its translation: CASSQRTGELFF.

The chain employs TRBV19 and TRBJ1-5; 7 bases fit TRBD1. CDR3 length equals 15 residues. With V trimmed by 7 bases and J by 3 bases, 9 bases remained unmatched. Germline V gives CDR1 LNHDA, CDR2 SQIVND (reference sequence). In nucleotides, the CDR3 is TGTGCCAGTACCTCCCGGGACAGTTTCAATCAGCCCCAGCATTTT. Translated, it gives CASTSRDSFNQPQHF.

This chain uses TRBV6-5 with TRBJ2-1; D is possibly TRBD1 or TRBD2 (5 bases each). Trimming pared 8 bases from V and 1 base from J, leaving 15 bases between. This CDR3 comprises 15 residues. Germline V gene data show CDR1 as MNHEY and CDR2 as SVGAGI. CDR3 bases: TGTGCCAGCGGCCGGGACCCCGGGTCCTACAATGAGCAGTTCTTC. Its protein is CASGRDPGSYNEQFF.

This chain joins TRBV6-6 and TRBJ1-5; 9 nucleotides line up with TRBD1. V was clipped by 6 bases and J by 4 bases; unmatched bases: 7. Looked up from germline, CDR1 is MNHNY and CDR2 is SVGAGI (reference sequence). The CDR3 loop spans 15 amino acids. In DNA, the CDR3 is TGTGCCAGCAGCAACACAGGGGGCAAGAATCAGCCCCAGCATTTT. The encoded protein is CASSNTGGKNQPQHF.